This TCR beta chain is drawn from a study of cytomegalovirus exposure and HLA in healthy donors. Study findings and constraints: Follow-up analysis found HLA locus-dependent TCR association rates, highest for DRB1 and lowest for HLA-C.

V was clipped by 6 bases and J by 8 bases, with 13 bases between them. The CDR3 is 12 residues long. CDR1 and CDR2 from the germline V gene are SEHNR and FQNEAQ (reference sequence). As for this clone: Antigen: not known.

Primers included in the PCR were 60 Vbeta and 13 Jbeta primers. The repertoire was sequenced with immunoSEQ multiplex PCR; TCRdb's copy has only in-frame clones and lacks some. The sample records tens of thousands of clones, approximately 61% being singletons. The V call is TRBV7-9, the J call TRBJ1-1; D unclear. The TCR comes from a woman between 45 and 65 years old in good health and CMV-seropositive. Sequenced input: PBMCs. Here the CDR3 DNA reads TGTGCCAGCAGTCGTGATTCAGGAGAAGCTTTCTTT. Its protein product is CASSRDSGEAFF.